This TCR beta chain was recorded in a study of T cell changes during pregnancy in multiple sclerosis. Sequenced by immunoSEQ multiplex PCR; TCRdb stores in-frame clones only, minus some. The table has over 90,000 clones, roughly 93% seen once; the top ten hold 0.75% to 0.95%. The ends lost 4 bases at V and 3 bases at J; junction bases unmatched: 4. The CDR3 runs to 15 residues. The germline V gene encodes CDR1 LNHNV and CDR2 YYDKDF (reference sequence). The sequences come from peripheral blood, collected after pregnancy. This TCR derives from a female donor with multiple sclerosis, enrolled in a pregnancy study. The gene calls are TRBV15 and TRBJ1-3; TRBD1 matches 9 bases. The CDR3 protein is CATSKGDRVGNTIYF. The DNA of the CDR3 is TGTGCCACCAGCAAGGGGGACAGGGTTGGAAACACCATATATTTT.